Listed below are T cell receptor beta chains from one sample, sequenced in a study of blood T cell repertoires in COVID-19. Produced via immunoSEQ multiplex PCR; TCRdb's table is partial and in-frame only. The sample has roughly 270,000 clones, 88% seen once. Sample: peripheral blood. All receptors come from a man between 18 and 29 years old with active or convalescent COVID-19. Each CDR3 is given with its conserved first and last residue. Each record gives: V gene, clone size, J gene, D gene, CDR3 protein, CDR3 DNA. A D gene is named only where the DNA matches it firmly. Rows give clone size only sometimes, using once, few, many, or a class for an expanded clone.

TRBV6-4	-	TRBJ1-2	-	CASSDSGTPLLEAGYTF	TGTGCCAGCAGTGACTCGGGCACCCCCCTTCTGGAGGCTGGCTACACCTTC
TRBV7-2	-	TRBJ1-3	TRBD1	CASSLDAGRGSGNTIYF	TGTGCCAGCAGCTTAGACGCAGGCAGGGGGTCTGGAAACACCATATATTTT
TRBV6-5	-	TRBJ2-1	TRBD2	CASSSGDGYNEQFF	TGTGCCAGCAGTAGCGGGGACGGTTACAATGAGCAGTTCTTC
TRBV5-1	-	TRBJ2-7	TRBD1	CASSPWGQGIYEQYF	TGCGCCAGCAGCCCGTGGGGACAGGGGATATACGAGCAGTACTTC
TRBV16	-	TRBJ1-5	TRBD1	CASSQTGVSSQPQHF	TGTGCCAGCAGCCAAACAGGGGTGAGTAGTCAGCCCCAGCATTTT
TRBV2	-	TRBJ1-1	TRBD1	CASSDQGQGAKSEAFF	TGTGCCAGCAGTGACCAAGGACAGGGGGCGAAGTCTGAAGCTTTCTTT
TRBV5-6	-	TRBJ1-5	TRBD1	CASSLGQGDKPQHF	TGTGCCAGCAGCTTAGGACAGGGGGATAAGCCCCAGCATTTT
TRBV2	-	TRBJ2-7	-	CASTRSQRGTGEQYF	TGTGCCAGCACCCGCTCCCAGCGGGGGACAGGGGAGCAGTACTTC
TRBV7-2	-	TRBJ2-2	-	CASSLMSANTGELFF	TGTGCCAGCAGCTTAATGAGCGCGAACACCGGGGAGCTGTTTTTT
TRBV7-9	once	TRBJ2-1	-	CASSLAVGSYNEQFF	TGTGCCAGCAGCTTAGCGGTCGGGTCCTACAATGAGCAGTTCTTC
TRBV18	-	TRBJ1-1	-	CASSPTQEVATEAFF	TGTGCCAGCTCACCAACCCAAGAGGTTGCCACTGAAGCTTTCTTT
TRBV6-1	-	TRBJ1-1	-	CASSDWRGRDEAFF	TGTGCCAGCAGTGATTGGCGGGGACGGGATGAAGCTTTCTTT
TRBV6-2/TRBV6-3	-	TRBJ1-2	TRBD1	CASSYGTGSGYTF	TGTGCCAGCAGTTACGGGACAGGGAGCGGCTACACCTTC
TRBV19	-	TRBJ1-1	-	CASSIRTANTEAFF	TGTGCCAGTAGTATCCGGACAGCGAACACTGAAGCTTTCTTT
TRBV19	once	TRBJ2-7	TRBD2	CASSPGLAGYYEQYF	TGTGCCAGTAGTCCGGGACTAGCGGGGTATTACGAGCAGTACTTC
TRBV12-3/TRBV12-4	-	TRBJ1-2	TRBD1	CASKTGLDYGYTF	TGTGCCAGTAAGACAGGGCTCGACTATGGCTACACCTTC
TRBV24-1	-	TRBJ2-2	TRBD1	CATSDSGTGEPGELFF	TGTGCCACCAGTGATTCCGGGACAGGGGAGCCCGGGGAGCTGTTTTTT
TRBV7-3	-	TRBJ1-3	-	CASSLKGGGGNTIYF	TGTGCCAGCAGCTTAAAAGGGGGTGGTGGAAACACCATATATTTT
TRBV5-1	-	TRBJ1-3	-	CASRELSPSGNTIYF	TGCGCCAGCAGGGAGCTGTCCCCCTCTGGAAACACCATATATTTT
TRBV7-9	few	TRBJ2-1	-	CASSPGGRGRDEQFF	TGTGCCAGCAGCCCAGGGGGGCGGGGTAGGGATGAGCAGTTCTTC
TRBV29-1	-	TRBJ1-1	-	CSALGRVDTEAFF	TGCAGCGCCCTGGGCAGGGTCGATACTGAAGCTTTCTTT
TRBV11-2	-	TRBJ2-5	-	CASSLPQVLKETQYF	TGTGCCAGCAGCCTCCCCCAGGTCCTAAAAGAGACCCAGTACTTC
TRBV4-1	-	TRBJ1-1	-	CASSQPDRLNTEAFF	TGCGCCAGCAGCCAACCTGACAGGTTGAACACTGAAGCTTTCTTT
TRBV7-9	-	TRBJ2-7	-	CATQGLTDYEQYF	TGTGCCACCCAGGGGTTAACCGACTACGAGCAGTACTTC
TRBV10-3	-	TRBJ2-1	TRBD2	CAMGSSGGAGNEQFF	TGTGCCATGGGAAGTAGCGGGGGGGCAGGAAATGAGCAGTTCTTC
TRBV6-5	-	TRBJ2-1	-	CASSYGSLNEQFF	TGTGCCAGCAGTTACGGCTCTCTCAATGAGCAGTTCTTC
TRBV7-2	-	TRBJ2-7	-	CASSLYTPLWGIDEQYF	TGTGCCAGCAGCTTATATACTCCATTATGGGGCATAGACGAGCAGTACTTC
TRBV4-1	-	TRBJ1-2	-	CASSPGQGLGGYTF	TGCGCCAGCAGCCCCGGTCAGGGTCTGGGTGGCTACACCTTC
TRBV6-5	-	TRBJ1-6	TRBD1	CASSYTAQGYNSPLHF	TGTGCCAGCAGTTACACAGCACAGGGGTATAATTCACCCCTCCACTTT
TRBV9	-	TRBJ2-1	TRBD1	CASSPGQGTNEQFF	TGTGCCAGCAGTCCGGGACAGGGTACCAATGAGCAGTTCTTC
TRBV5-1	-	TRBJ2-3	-	CASSFGGSTDTQYF	TGCGCCAGCAGCTTCGGGGGTAGCACAGATACGCAGTATTTT
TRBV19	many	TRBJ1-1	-	CASSMVRAHTEAFF	TGTGCCAGTAGTATGGTCAGGGCCCACACTGAAGCTTTCTTT